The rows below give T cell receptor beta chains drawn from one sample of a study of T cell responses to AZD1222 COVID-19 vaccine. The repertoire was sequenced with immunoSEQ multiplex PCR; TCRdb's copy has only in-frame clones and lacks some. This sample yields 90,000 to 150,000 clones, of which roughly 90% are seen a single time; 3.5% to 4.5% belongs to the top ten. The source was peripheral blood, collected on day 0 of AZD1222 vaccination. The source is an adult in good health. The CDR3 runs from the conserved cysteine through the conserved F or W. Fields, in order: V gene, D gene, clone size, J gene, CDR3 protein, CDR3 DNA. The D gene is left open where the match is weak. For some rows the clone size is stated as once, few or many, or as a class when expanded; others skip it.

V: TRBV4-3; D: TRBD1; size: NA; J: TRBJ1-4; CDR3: CASSLGQGYEKLFF; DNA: TGCGCCAGCAGCCTAGGACAGGGGTATGAAAAACTGTTTTTT
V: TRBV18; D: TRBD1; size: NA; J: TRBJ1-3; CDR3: CASSPQDRVYSGNTIYF; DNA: TGTGCCAGCTCACCGCAGGACAGGGTTTACTCTGGAAACACCATATATTTT
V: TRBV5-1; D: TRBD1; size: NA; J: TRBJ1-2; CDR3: CASSLRTGKSDYTF; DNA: TGCGCCAGCAGCTTAAGGACAGGGAAATCCGACTACACCTTC
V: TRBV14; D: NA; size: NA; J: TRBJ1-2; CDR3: CASSQGRGRGYGYTF; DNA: TGTGCCAGCAGCCAAGGGAGGGGGAGAGGCTATGGCTACACCTTC
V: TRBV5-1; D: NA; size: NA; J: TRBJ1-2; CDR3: CASSLEELRGLHYGYTF; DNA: TGCGCCAGCAGCTTGGAGGAGTTGCGGGGACTTCACTATGGCTACACCTTC
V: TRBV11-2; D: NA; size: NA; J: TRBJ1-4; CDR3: CASSQDGATNEKLFF; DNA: TGTGCCAGCAGCCAAGACGGCGCAACTAATGAAAAACTGTTTTTT
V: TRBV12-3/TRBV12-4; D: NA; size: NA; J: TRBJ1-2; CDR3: CASSLRAGDGYTF; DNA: TGTGCCAGCAGTTTACGGGCAGGGGATGGCTACACCTTC
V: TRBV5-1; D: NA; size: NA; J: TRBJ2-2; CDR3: CASSLTGRGANTGELFF; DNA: TGCGCCAGCAGCTTGACGGGTAGGGGGGCGAACACCGGGGAGCTGTTTTTT
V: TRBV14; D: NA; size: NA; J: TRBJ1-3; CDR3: CASSRSGTSGNTIYF; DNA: TGTGCCAGCAGCCGAAGTGGAACCTCTGGAAACACCATATATTTT
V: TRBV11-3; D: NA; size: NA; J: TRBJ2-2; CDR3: CASTPGWGTGELFF; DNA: TGTGCCAGCACCCCCGGGTGGGGAACCGGGGAGCTGTTTTTT
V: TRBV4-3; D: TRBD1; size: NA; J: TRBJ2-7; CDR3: CASSQSVQGARYEQYF; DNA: TGCGCCAGCAGCCAATCTGTCCAGGGGGCACGCTACGAGCAGTACTTC
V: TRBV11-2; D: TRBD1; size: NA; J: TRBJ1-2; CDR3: CASSLDGQGRGPYTF; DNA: TGTGCCAGCAGCTTAGACGGACAGGGAAGAGGGCCCTACACCTTC
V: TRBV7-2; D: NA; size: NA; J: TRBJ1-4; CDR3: CASSPSLLVNEKLFF; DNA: TGTGCCAGCAGCCCGAGCTTGTTGGTTAATGAAAAACTGTTTTTT
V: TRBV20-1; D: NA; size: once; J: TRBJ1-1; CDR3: CSASRGANTEAFF; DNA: TGCAGTGCTAGTAGGGGTGCGAACACTGAAGCTTTCTTT
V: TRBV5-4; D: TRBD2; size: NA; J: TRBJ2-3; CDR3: CASSRTSGGATDTQYF; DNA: TGTGCCAGCAGCCGTACTAGCGGGGGGGCAACAGATACGCAGTATTTT
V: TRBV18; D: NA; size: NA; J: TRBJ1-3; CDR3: CASSPERGNTIYF; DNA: TGTGCCAGCTCACCGGAAAGGGGAAACACCATATATTTT
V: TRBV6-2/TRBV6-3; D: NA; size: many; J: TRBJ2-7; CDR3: CASSYAYRFLYEQYF; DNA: TGTGCCAGCAGTTACGCATACAGGTTTCTGTACGAGCAGTACTTC
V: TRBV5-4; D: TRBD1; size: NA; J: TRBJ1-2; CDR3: CASSSGQGPYGYTF; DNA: TGTGCCAGCAGCTCCGGACAGGGACCCTATGGCTACACCTTC
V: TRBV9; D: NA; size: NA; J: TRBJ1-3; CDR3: CASSKGGVQRNTIYF; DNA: TGTGCCAGCAGCAAGGGGGGGGTTCAGAGAAACACCATATATTTT
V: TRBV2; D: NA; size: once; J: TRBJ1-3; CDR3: CASRSGSDGNTIYF; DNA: TGTGCCAGCAGGTCGGGGTCCGATGGAAACACCATATATTTT
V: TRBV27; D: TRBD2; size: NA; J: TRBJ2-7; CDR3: CASRKTSVSEQYF; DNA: TGTGCCAGCAGGAAGACTAGCGTCAGCGAGCAGTACTTC
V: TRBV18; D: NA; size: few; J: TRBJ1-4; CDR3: CASSERLVTTNEKLFF; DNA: TGTGCCAGCTCAGAGCGACTGGTTACGACTAATGAAAAACTGTTTTTT
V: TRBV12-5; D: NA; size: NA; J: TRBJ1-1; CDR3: CASGLVPLWGGQVTNTEAFF; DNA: TGTGCTAGTGGTTTGGTACCCCTTTGGGGAGGGCAGGTGACGAACACTGAAGCTTTCTTT
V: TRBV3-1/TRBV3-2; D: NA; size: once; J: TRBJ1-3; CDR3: CASSQELVYTIYF; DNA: TGTGCCAGCAGCCAAGAATTGGTATACACCATATATTTT
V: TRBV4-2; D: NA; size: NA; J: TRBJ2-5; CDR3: CASSQGTGLETQYF; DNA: TGTGCCAGCAGCCAAGGTACAGGGTTAGAGACCCAGTACTTC
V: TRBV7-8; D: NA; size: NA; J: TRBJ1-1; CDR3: CASSWVNTEAFF; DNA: TGTGCCAGCAGCTGGGTGAACACTGAAGCTTTCTTT
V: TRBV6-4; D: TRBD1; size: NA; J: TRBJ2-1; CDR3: CASSLDRVSSNEQFF; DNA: TGTGCCAGCAGTCTCGACAGGGTATCCAGCAATGAGCAGTTCTTC
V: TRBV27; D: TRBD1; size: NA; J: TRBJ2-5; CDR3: CASSWTGVETQYF; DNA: TGTGCCAGCAGTTGGACAGGGGTGGAGACCCAGTACTTC
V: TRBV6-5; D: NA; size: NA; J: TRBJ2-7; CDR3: CASSHSSRSSYEQYF; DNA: TGTGCCAGCAGTCATAGTAGTCGGAGCTCCTACGAGCAGTACTTC
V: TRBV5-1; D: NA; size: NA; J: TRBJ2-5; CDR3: CASSLAGVLETQYF; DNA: TGCGCCAGCAGCTTGGCAGGCGTGCTAGAGACCCAGTACTTC
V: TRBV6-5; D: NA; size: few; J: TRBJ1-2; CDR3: CASSYSSGRKSYGYTF; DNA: TGTGCCAGCAGTTACTCGTCGGGACGGAAGTCGTATGGCTACACCTTC
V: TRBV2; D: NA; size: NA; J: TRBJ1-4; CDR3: CASKGRVTTNEKLFF; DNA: TGTGCCAGCAAGGGCAGGGTAACAACTAATGAAAAACTGTTTTTT
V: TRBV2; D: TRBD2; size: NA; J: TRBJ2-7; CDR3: CASSDLGTSGPYEQYF; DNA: TGTGCCAGCAGTGACCTCGGGACTAGCGGCCCCTACGAGCAGTACTTC
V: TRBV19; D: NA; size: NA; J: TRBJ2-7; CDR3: CASSIVLGEQYF; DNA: TGTGCCAGTAGTATAGTCTTGGGCGAGCAGTACTTC
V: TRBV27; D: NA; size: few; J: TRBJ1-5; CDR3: CASSITGLGNQPQHF; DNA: TGTGCCAGCAGTATCACAGGGTTGGGCAATCAGCCCCAGCATTTT
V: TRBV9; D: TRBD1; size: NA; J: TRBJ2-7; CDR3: CASSPRQGIREQYF; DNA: TGTGCCAGCAGCCCCCGACAGGGGATAAGAGAGCAGTACTTC
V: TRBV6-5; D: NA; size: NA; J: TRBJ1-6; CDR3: CASRQDYNSPLHF; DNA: TGTGCCAGCCGACAGGACTATAATTCACCCCTCCACTTT
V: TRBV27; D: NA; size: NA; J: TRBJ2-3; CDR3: CASSLGLQGKRTDTQYF; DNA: TGTGCCAGCAGTTTAGGTCTACAGGGAAAACGCACAGATACGCAGTATTTT
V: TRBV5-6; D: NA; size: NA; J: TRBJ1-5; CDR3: CASSLSSNQPQHF; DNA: TGTGCCAGCAGCTTGAGTAGCAATCAGCCCCAGCATTTT
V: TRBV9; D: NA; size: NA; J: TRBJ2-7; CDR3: CASSERAAPYEQYF; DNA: TGTGCCAGCAGCGAGAGGGCGGCTCCCTACGAGCAGTACTTC
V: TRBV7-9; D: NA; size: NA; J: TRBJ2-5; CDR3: CASSQMRTTFPETQYF; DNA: TGTGCCAGCAGTCAAATGCGGACGACATTTCCCGAGACCCAGTACTTC
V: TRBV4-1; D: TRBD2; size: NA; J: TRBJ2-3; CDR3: CASSPARTSGTDTQYF; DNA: TGCGCCAGCAGCCCAGCCCGGACTAGCGGCACAGATACGCAGTATTTT
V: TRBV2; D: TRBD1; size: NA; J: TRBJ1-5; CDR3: CASSDWGQGRNQPQHF; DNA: TGTGCCAGCAGTGACTGGGGACAGGGTCGCAATCAGCCCCAGCATTTT
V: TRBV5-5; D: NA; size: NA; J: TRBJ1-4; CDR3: CASSLGGSNEKLFF; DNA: TGTGCCAGCAGCTTGGGGGGAAGTAATGAAAAACTGTTTTTT
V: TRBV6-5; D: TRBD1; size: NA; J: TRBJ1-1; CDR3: CASSYSDTGGEAFF; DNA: TGTGCCAGCAGTTACTCGGACACAGGGGGCGAAGCTTTCTTT